This TCR beta chain was observed in a study of beta chain features in type 1 diabetes. Study overall: No patient-donor differences in age, gender, total cells or subset yield. General observations from the study: Relative to healthy donors, patients appeared to have naive, central memory and Treg TCRB repertoires that were more similar.

Note on this clone: Its antigen is not known.

Isolated RNA was reverse transcribed in full, so expressed TCRB transcripts were sequenced. TCRdb's copy holds only in-frame clones and misses some; the assay was immunoSEQ multiplex PCR. The sample consists of about 930,000 clones, roughly a sixth of them appearing once. Trimming left V 1 base short and J 0 bases short, with 7 bases between. The CDR3 consists of 15 residues. In germline, CDR1 is SGHTA, CDR2 FQGNSA. The sequenced sample consisted of naive CD4+ T cells from blood. The sequence derives from a woman under 30 in good health. This chain uses TRBV7-2 with TRBJ2-1; D unresolved. In DNA, the CDR3 is TGTGCCAGCAGCTTAGTGGTGGGCTCCTACAATGAGCAGTTCTTC. Amino acids: CASSLVVGSYNEQFF. The whole variable domain, filled in from reference TRBV7-2 and TRBJ2-1, reads GAGVSQSPSNKVTEKGKDVELRCDPISGHTALYWYRQSLGQGLEFLIYFQGNSAPDKSGLPSDRFSAERTGGSVSTLTIQRTQQEDSAVYLCASSLVVGSYNEQFFGPGTRLTVL.